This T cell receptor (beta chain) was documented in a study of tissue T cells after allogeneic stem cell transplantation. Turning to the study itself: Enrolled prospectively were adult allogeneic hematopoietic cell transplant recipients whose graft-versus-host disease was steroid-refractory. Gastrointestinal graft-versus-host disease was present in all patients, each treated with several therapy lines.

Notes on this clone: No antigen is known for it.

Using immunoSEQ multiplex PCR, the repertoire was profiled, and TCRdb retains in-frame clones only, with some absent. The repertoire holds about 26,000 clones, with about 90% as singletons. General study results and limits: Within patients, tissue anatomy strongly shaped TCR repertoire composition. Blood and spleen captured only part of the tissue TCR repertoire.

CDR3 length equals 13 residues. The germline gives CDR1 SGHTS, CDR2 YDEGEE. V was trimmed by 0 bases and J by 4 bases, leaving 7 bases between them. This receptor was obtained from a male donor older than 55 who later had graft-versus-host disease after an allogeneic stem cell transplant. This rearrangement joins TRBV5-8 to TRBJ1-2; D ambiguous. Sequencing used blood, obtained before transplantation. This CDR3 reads CASSLGQLYGYTF. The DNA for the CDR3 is TGTGCCAGCAGCTTGGGGCAGCTCTATGGCTACACCTTC. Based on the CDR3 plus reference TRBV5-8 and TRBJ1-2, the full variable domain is EAGVTQSPTHLIKTRGQQATLRCSPISGHTSVYWYQQALGLGLQFLLWYDEGEERNRGNFPPRFSGRQFPNYSSELNVNALELEDSALYLCASSLGQLYGYTFGSGTRLTVV.